The 9 T cell receptor beta chains given below trace back to one sample, sequenced in a study of blood T cell repertoires in COVID-19. Only in-frame clones appear in the TCRdb table, and some are missing; sequencing was by immunoSEQ multiplex PCR. The data contain about 130,000 clones, roughly 83% of them singletons. The sample consisted of peripheral blood. These receptors all come from a woman aged 45-60 years with acute or convalescent COVID-19.

The CDR3 reads CATETGVGYGYTF. In DNA, the CDR3 is TGTGCCACCGAGACAGGGGTGGGGTATGGCTACACCTTC. The gene calls are TRBV19 and TRBJ1-2, with TRBD1 identical over 8 bases. CDR1 and CDR2 (germline): LNHDA, SQIVND (reference sequence). Trimming removed 10 bases from V and 5 bases from J; junction bases left unmatched: 9. CDR3 size: 13 residues.

This CDR3 reads CASSQQGKSPLHF. The CDR3 region has the DNA TGTGCCAGCAGCCAACAGGGGAAGTCACCCCTCCACTTT. The chain joins TRBV14 to TRBJ1-6; a weak D match, TRBD1 (6 bases). The V gene lost 2 bases and the J gene lost 10 bases, with 9 bases spanning the gap. The CDR3 consists of 13 residues. In germline, CDR1 is SGHDN, CDR2 FVKESK.

This sequence joins TRBV6-1 and TRBJ1-2, with TRBD1 as a possible D gene (5 bases). Germline CDR1 reads MNHNS; CDR2 reads SASEGT. Trimming removed 3 bases from V and 9 bases from J, with 14 bases in between. This CDR3 region has 13 residues. The CDR3: CASSDDSYFRYTF. CDR3 bases: TGTGCCAGCAGTGATGACAGTTATTTTCGCTACACCTTC.

The V and J genes are TRBV5-1 and TRBJ2-1, with 8 bases fitting TRBD2. Per germline, CDR1 SGHRS and CDR2 YFSETQ. This CDR3 spans 17 amino acids. Trimming cost V 0 bases and J 2 bases; bases outside gene matches: 7. CDR3 residues: CASSLDARGLAYNEQFF. In nucleotides, the CDR3 is TGCGCCAGCAGCTTGGACGCTAGGGGACTAGCCTACAATGAGCAGTTCTTC.

This clone was seen more than once but under ten times. The chain links TRBV2 to TRBJ1-2; 7 bases align to TRBD1. From germline, CDR1 is SNHLY and CDR2 FYNNEI. The CDR3 spans 14 residues. V shed 8 bases, J shed 5 bases, and the junction held 11 bases outside the gene matches. The CDR3 loop reads CASGQAPSGYGYTF. The CDR3 DNA sequence: TGTGCCAGCGGACAGGCCCCGTCCGGGTATGGCTACACCTTC. Supplemented by reference TRBV2 and TRBJ1-2, the full variable domain reads EPEVTQTPSHQVTQMGQEVILRCVPISNHLYFYWYRQILGQKVEFLVSFYNNEISEKSEIFDDQFSVERPDGSNFTLKIRSTKLEDSAMYFCASGQAPSGYGYTFGSGTRLTVV.

The sample holds one count of this clone. This sequence joins TRBV9 and TRBJ2-6; the match to TRBD2 covers 11 bases. The CDR3 totals 17 residues. The V gene's germline CDR1 is SGDLS and CDR2 YYNGEE. V gave up 3 bases and J gave up 0 bases; unmatched junction bases: 2. The DNA for the CDR3 is TGTGCCAGCAGCGGTAGCGGGGGGGGCTCTGGGGCCAACGTCCTGACTTTC. Residues: CASSGSGGGSGANVLTF.

This rearrangement joins TRBV19 to TRBJ2-7, with TRBD1 identical over 10 bases. Germline-derived CDR1 and CDR2 are LNHDA and SQIVND (reference sequence). Trimming at V came to 4 bases and at J to 6 bases, leaving 6 bases not matched to a gene. The CDR3 covers 14 residues. CDR3 sequence (DNA): TGTGCCAGTAGTACCGGGACAGGGGCGGTCGAGCAGTACTTC. Protein: CASSTGTGAVEQYF.

The chain recombines TRBV5-1 with TRBJ2-1; tentatively, D is TRBD2 (6 bases). Trimming removed 4 bases at V and 6 bases at J, with 26 bases between. CDR1 and CDR2 (germline): SGHRS, YFSETQ. CDR3 length equals 18 residues. The CDR3 DNA reads as TGCGCCAGCAGCCCTGCTATCCATGCCGGGGGTCTGGGCAATGAGCAGTTCTTC. It translates to CASSPAIHAGGLGNEQFF.

This clone was counted a few times. The chain joins TRBV2 to TRBJ1-1, with a tentative D call TRBD1 (6 bases). V lost 3 bases and J 6 bases, leaving 14 bases between the germline ends. From germline, CDR1 is SNHLY and CDR2 FYNNEI. The CDR3 is 14 amino acids. The CDR3 DNA sequence: TGTGCCAGCAGTGACCGGACAGTCCTCGCTGAAGCTTTCTTT. Protein sequence: CASSDRTVLAEAFF.